The clone carrying this T cell receptor (beta chain) occurred a few times. Its specificity is not known. Other nucleotide sequences in the sample specify the same CDR3. The entry originates in a study of cytomegalovirus exposure and HLA in healthy donors. Study conclusions and caveats: Immune exposure data for these donors was limited to CMV serostatus.

The CDR3 covers 14 residues. The V and J ends lost 0 bases and 2 bases respectively, with 7 bases between them. Germline values: CDR1 MNHEY, CDR2 SVGAGI. The PCR was carried out with 60 Vbeta primers and 13 Jbeta primers. Source study methods: About 9.9 million shared chains were among around 78 million unique TCR beta chains counted in a later analysis. Sequencing used immunoSEQ multiplex PCR; TCRdb keeps in-frame clones, though not all of them. Clone size and V and J calls were adopted from that table, with D and trimming inferred from the DNA. The repertoire holds tens of thousands of clones, with over 60% as singletons.

Sample: PBMCs. The sequence derives from a man aged 35 to 55 in good health and CMV-seropositive. The gene calls are TRBV6-5 and TRBJ1-2; D remains unclear. CDR3 sequence: CASSYSRLNYGYTF. DNA for the CDR3: TGTGCCAGCAGTTACTCGAGGCTGAACTATGGCTACACCTTC.